A selection of T cell receptor beta chains follows, all from one sample in a study of response to subunit inactivated influenza vaccine. In TCRdb, the RT-PCR reads were re-called with MiXCR into one record per CDR3 protein. The data hold some 500,000 distinct CDR3 sequences, with 13% observed a single time. This specimen consisted of PBMCs from blood, obtained 45 days after vaccination. These receptors were collected from a man aged 45-65 years who received an inactivated influenza vaccine. The CDR3 runs from the conserved cysteine through the conserved F or W. Fields, in order: V gene, D gene, clone size, J gene, CDR3 DNA, CDR3 protein. The D gene is left open where the match is weak. Clone size is not always given. Where it is, it says once, few, many or a class for expanded clones.

TRBV4-2,TRBD1,NA,TRBJ2-2,TGTGCCAGCAGCCAAGATGGGACAGGGACCGGGTCCGGGGAGCTGTTTTTT,CASSQDGTGTGSGELFF
TRBV12-5,NA,few,TRBJ2-7,TGTGCTAGTGGTCCGTTAGAGACAGGCGTTAGCTTGGAGCAGTACTTC,CASGPLETGVSLEQYF
TRBV20-1,NA,few,TRBJ2-1,TGCAGTGCTAGACCCCCGAGGGTCGGGGAAAATGAGCAGTTCTTC,CSARPPRVGENEQFF
TRBV6-2/TRBV6-3,NA,NA,TRBJ2-1,TGTGCCAGCAGCCCCAGGCGGGCCGGTTTTCCCCGCTCCTACAATGAGCAGTTCTTC,CASSPRRAGFPRSYNEQFF
TRBV11-1,TRBD1,NA,TRBJ1-3,TGTGCCAGCAGCTTTGGAATGACAGGGCCTGGAAACACCATATATTTT,CASSFGMTGPGNTIYF
TRBV4-1,NA,many,TRBJ2-7,TGCGCCAGCAGCCAAGCTGCAGGGGTAATGGACGAGCAGTACTTC,CASSQAAGVMDEQYF
TRBV20-1,NA,few,TRBJ1-1,TGCAGTGCTAGAGCGGGGGGAACGAACACTGAAGCTTTCTTT,CSARAGGTNTEAFF
TRBV25-1,NA,NA,TRBJ2-2,TGTGCCAGCAGTCCAGGGTCAACCGGGGAGCTGTTTTTT,CASSPGSTGELFF
TRBV6-6,NA,many,TRBJ1-2,TGTGCCAGCAGTGCAGGGTCGGGCTATGGCTACACCTTC,CASSAGSGYGYTF
TRBV6-2/TRBV6-3,NA,NA,TRBJ1-5,TGTGCCACCAATCTTAACAGGAATCAGCCCCAGCATTTT,CATNLNRNQPQHF
TRBV27,NA,NA,TRBJ2-2,TGTGCCAGCCTCCCTTCCGGGGGAGGCACCGGGGAGCTGTTTTTT,CASLPSGGGTGELFF
TRBV5-1,TRBD1,many,TRBJ2-7,TGTGCCAGCAGCTTAGGGACAGGGGCCTACGAGCAGTACTTC,CASSLGTGAYEQYF
TRBV20-1,NA,NA,TRBJ1-6,TGCAGTGCTAGAGATCCAGGGTCTAATTCACCCCTCCACTTT,CSARDPGSNSPLHF
TRBV20-1,NA,NA,TRBJ2-5,TGCAGTGCACCCCGGGGAGAGACCCAGTACTTC,CSAPRGETQYF
TRBV19,NA,once,TRBJ2-2,TGTGCCAGTAGTAGGAGAGGCGGGACGAACACCGGGGAGCTGTTTTTT,CASSRRGGTNTGELFF
TRBV12-3/TRBV12-4,NA,many,TRBJ2-5,TGTGCCAGCAGTTACAGGGAGGAAGAGACCCAGTACTTC,CASSYREEETQYF
TRBV20-1,TRBD2,NA,TRBJ2-3,TGCAGTGCTAGAGATCCCGGGGGGGCATCGGATACGCAGTGTTTT,CSARDPGGASDTQCF
TRBV5-1,NA,many,TRBJ2-7,TGCGCCAGCAGCTTGGTAAGGGTCGGCTACGAGCAGTACTTC,CASSLVRVGYEQYF
TRBV21-1,NA,NA,TRBJ2-5,TGTGCCAGCATAAGGAGGGTAGAGACCCAGTACTTC,CASIRRVETQYF
TRBV10-3,NA,few,TRBJ2-7,TGTGCCATCAGTGACCAAAACCCTGTGGCGGGGGCCCCGCTTTGGCAGCAGTACTTC,CAISDQNPVAGAPLWQQYF
TRBV7-9,NA,NA,TRBJ1-6,TGTGCCAGCAGCTTAGGGTCAGGGGAGCATTCACCCCTCCACTTT,CASSLGSGEHSPLHF
TRBV7-2,NA,many,TRBJ2-2,TGTGCCAGCAGCTTACGGGCAGGGCTGAACACCGGGGAGCTGTTTTTT,CASSLRAGLNTGELFF
TRBV29-1,NA,many,TRBJ2-1,TGCAGCGTTGAAAGGCAGGGCAATGAGCAGTTCTTC,CSVERQGNEQFF